This entry lists 12 T cell receptor beta chains sequenced from one sample in a study of shared clonotypes between healthy human individuals. Profiled with immunoSEQ multiplex PCR; TCRdb holds only in-frame clones, not every one. This table holds about 710,000 clones, more than 70% found once. Sequenced material: memory CD4+ T cells sorted from blood. Subset: CD45RA-negative fraction. These receptors were collected from a woman aged 30 to 39 in good health.

The chain carries TRBV7-2 and TRBJ1-4, with no clear D. CDR3 length: 13 residues. CDR1 and CDR2 (germline): SGHTA, FQGNSA. V lost 2 bases to trimming and J lost 4 bases, with 5 bases between them. In DNA, the CDR3 is TGTGCCAGCAGCTTATATAGTAATGAAAAACTGTTTTTT. This codes for CASSLYSNEKLFF. The whole variable domain, filled in from reference TRBV7-2 and TRBJ1-4, reads GAGVSQSPSNKVTEKGKDVELRCDPISGHTALYWYRQSLGQGLEFLIYFQGNSAPDKSGLPSDRFSAERTGGSVSTLTIQRTQQEDSAVYLCASSLYSNEKLFFGSGTQLSVL.

In its sample, this clone was seen a few times. The CDR3 protein is CASTRGGLAGGHSYEQYF. DNA for the CDR3: TGTGCCAGCACCCGAGGGGGACTAGCGGGAGGGCATTCCTACGAGCAGTACTTC. J is TRBJ2-7 and V is TRBV25-1; TRBD2 agrees at 16 bases. This CDR3 contains 18 residues. The V and J ends lost 7 bases and 1 base, in that order; junction bases with no gene match: 10. Germline V gene data show CDR1 as MGHDK and CDR2 as SYGVNS.

This clone has only a few counts. The chain employs TRBV5-1 and TRBJ2-5; D might be TRBD1 (5 bases). There are 14 residues in the CDR3. Germline-derived CDR1 and CDR2 are SGHRS and YFSETQ. The ends were cut back, 0 bases at V and 3 bases at J, with 9 bases in the middle. The CDR3 spells CASSLVGVEETQYF. In nucleotides, the CDR3 is TGCGCCAGCAGCTTGGTAGGGGTTGAAGAGACCCAGTACTTC.

V and J are TRBV5-6 and TRBJ2-7, with 9 nucleotides matching TRBD1. CDR3 length: 18 residues. Germline V CDR1 and CDR2: SGHDT, YYEEEE. With 2 bases clipped from V and 2 bases from J, the junction kept 14 bases outside the gene matches. CDR3 loop: CASSFTGTGRPTTYEQYF. In DNA, the CDR3 is TGTGCCAGCAGCTTTACCGGGACAGGGCGGCCCACAACCTACGAGCAGTACTTC.

The chain uses TRBV30 and TRBJ1-1, with 8 bases lining up with TRBD1. The ends lost 2 bases at V and 10 bases at J; junction bases unmatched: 24. The CDR3 has 18 residues. Germline-derived CDR1 and CDR2 are GTSNPN and SVGIG (reference sequence). The DNA of the CDR3 is TGTGCCTGGAGTAAACCTCCGGGGAGCAGGGGGCTTTTCCTCTTAGCTTTCTTT. This translates into CAWSKPPGSRGLFLLAFF.

V is TRBV19 and J is TRBJ2-7; 7 nucleotides agree with TRBD2. V shed 1 base, J shed 5 bases, and the junction held 8 bases outside the gene matches. CDR1 and CDR2 (germline): LNHDA, SQIVND (reference sequence). The CDR3 sequence is 15 residues long. The CDR3 is CASSIAGLGVNEQYF. CDR3 coding DNA: TGTGCCAGTAGTATAGCCGGACTAGGTGTGAACGAGCAGTACTTC.

The V gene is TRBV2, the J gene TRBJ1-1; D is ambiguous. There are 13 residues in the CDR3. CDR1 is SNHLY and CDR2 is FYNNEI in the germline V gene. The V end lost 10 bases, the J end lost 3 bases, and 15 bases lay between the germline ends. The DNA of the CDR3 is TGTGCCACCCTACAGTCCCGAGACACTGAAGCTTTCTTT. Protein product: CATLQSRDTEAFF.

The V call is TRBV6-5, the J call TRBJ2-2; D remains ambiguous. V lost 6 bases to trimming and J lost 1 base, with 9 bases between them. The CDR3 is 14 amino acids. Germline CDR1 and CDR2: MNHEY and SVGAGI. CDR3 in DNA: TGTGCCAGCAGACGGCAGGAGAACACCGGGGAGCTGTTTTTT. Translation: CASRRQENTGELFF.

This chain connects TRBV7-7 to TRBJ2-5; D is undetermined. Germline lookup yields CDR1 SSHAT and CDR2 FNYEAQ (reference sequence). The CDR3 consists of 13 residues. V lost 4 bases, J lost 0 bases, and 6 bases lay in between. The DNA for the CDR3 is TGTGCCAGCAGCTCAAGCTACCAAGAGACCCAGTACTTC. Protein sequence: CASSSSYQETQYF.

The V call is TRBV7-2, the J call TRBJ1-1; possibly TRBD1 for D (6 bases). V was pared by 4 bases and J by 1 base, with 16 bases between. The V gene's germline CDR1 is SGHTA and CDR2 FQGNSA. The CDR3 runs to 16 residues. In DNA, the CDR3 is TGTGCCAGCAGCTCTACGTTTCGGGGGCGGAACACTGAAGCTTTCTTT. The encoded protein is CASSSTFRGRNTEAFF.

The sample holds many counts of this clone. V is TRBV5-5 and J is TRBJ2-3, with D uncertain. The CDR3 extends over 16 amino acids. V gave up 4 bases and J gave up 3 bases, with 18 bases separating them. The germline V gene encodes CDR1 SGHKS and CDR2 YYEKEE (reference sequence). The CDR3 region is CASSPLSAVGTDTQYF. As DNA, the CDR3 is TGTGCCAGCAGCCCCCTATCAGCCGTGGGGACAGATACGCAGTATTTT.

Note on this clone: The junction departs from germline at one end; a sequencing error may be responsible. The rearrangement joins TRBV28 to TRBJ2-1; D is possibly TRBD1 or TRBD2 (5 bases each). The CDR3 is 16 residues long. Germline V gene sequence: CDR1 MDHEN, CDR2 SYDVKM. The CDR3 region has the DNA TGTGTCAGCAGCCCAACCCCTTTTCGGGGCGCCACGGTCAGGTTCTTC. Protein product: CVSSPTPFRGATVRFF.